Listed here are 24 T cell receptor beta chains from one sample, sequenced in a study of a mutant IDH1 vaccine in newly diagnosed glioma. Clones were read by immunoSEQ multiplex PCR, and TCRdb kept only the in-frame ones, dropping some. This table holds 98,000 or so clones, 85% to 90% found once. Time point of the sample: baseline, week 1 (first vaccination visit). Treatment denoted: pre-vaccination baseline after standard-of-care therapy. Sequenced here: PBMCs, sampled from a glioma patient treated with radiotherapy, temozolomide or both. Receptor source: a woman in her fifties or sixties with glioma.

The chain uses TRBV5-4 and TRBJ2-7; D possibly corresponds to TRBD2 (6 bases). There are 13 residues in the CDR3. Germline CDR1 SGHNT, CDR2 YYREEE (reference sequence). V lost 4 bases to trimming and J lost 3 bases, with 11 bases between them. The CDR3 nucleotides are TGTGCCAGCAGCCCCGGGGGTTTCTACGAGCAGTACTTC. This codes for CASSPGGFYEQYF.

This sequence joins TRBV19 and TRBJ1-2; the D gene is possibly TRBD1 (5 bases). Trimming cost V 6 bases and J 7 bases, with 12 bases left between them. The CDR3 is 12 residues long. Germline V gives CDR1 LNHDA, CDR2 SQIVND (reference sequence). The CDR3 region is CASSTGGGGYTF. CDR3 sequence (DNA): TGTGCCAGTAGCACGGGGGGAGGTGGCTACACCTTC.

The count of this clone is one. The chain uses TRBV5-1 and TRBJ2-5, with 9 bases matching TRBD2. Germline V gene data show CDR1 as SGHRS and CDR2 as YFSETQ. J was trimmed by 3 bases and V by 2 bases; bases with no gene match: 5. This CDR3 is 15 amino acids long. For the CDR3, the DNA is TGCGCCAGCAGCTTAGCCGGGACTAGCAAAGAGACCCAGTACTTC. Protein: CASSLAGTSKETQYF.

Concerning this clone itself: Since no conserved phenylalanine or tryptophan closes the CDR3, a read error is the likely cause. The chain has TRBV4-2 and TRBJ2-7; D may be TRBD1 (5 bases). Trimming cost V 3 bases and J 5 bases, with 14 bases left between them. CDR3 size: 14 residues. Per the germline V gene, CDR1 is LGHNA and CDR2 is YNFKEQ. CDR3 nucleotide sequence: TGTGCCAGCAGCCAGGATCAGGGTTTTAACGAGCAGTACCTC. It is translated as CASSQDQGFNEQYL.

DNA for the CDR3: TGTGCCACCAGCAGACAGGGGGCGTTACAGAATTCACCCCTCCACTTT. Amino acid sequence: CATSRQGALQNSPLHF. The rearrangement joins TRBV15 to TRBJ1-6; 8 nucleotides agree with TRBD1. Looked up from germline, CDR1 is LNHNV and CDR2 is YYDKDF (reference sequence). After removal of 2 bases from V and 7 bases from J, the junction contained 7 bases not matched to a gene. This CDR3 contains 16 residues.

J is TRBJ2-1 and V is TRBV6-4, with TRBD2 matching over 8 bases. Trimming at V came to 0 bases and at J to 7 bases, leaving 5 bases not matched to a gene. Germline V gives CDR1 MRHNA, CDR2 SNTAGT. This CDR3 region has 15 residues. In DNA form, the CDR3 reads TGTGCCAGCAGTGACTCGGGACTAGGGTTGAATGAGCAGTTCTTC. Residues: CASSDSGLGLNEQFF.

V is TRBV30 and J is TRBJ2-5; 8 nucleotides line up with TRBD1. The CDR3 runs 13 residues. Germline CDR1 GTSNPN, CDR2 SVGIG (reference sequence). V lost 3 bases to trimming and J lost 2 bases; unmatched junction nucleotides: 2. CDR3 amino acids: CAWRYRGQETQYF. The CDR3 DNA sequence: TGTGCCTGGAGGTACAGGGGGCAAGAGACCCAGTACTTC.

Only one count was recorded for this clone. The V and J genes are TRBV6-1 and TRBJ2-1, with D perhaps matching TRBD2 (5 bases). V lost 3 bases and J lost 4, with 13 bases in between. Germline lookup yields CDR1 MNHNS and CDR2 SASEGT. The length of the CDR3 is 15 residues. CDR3 region: CASSEAGSAYNEQFF. The CDR3 DNA is TGTGCCAGCAGTGAGGCGGGCAGCGCTTACAATGAGCAGTTCTTC.

The chain recombines TRBV29-1 with TRBJ2-7; D is uncertain. V was pared by 6 bases and J by 3 bases, with 9 bases between. Germline-derived CDR1 and CDR2 are SQVTM and ANQGSEA. The CDR3 extends over 11 amino acids. CDR3 protein: CSVRDFYEQYF. Written as DNA, the CDR3 is TGCAGCGTCAGAGACTTCTACGAGCAGTACTTC.

V and J are TRBV2 and TRBJ1-4; D call uncertain. Per the germline V gene, CDR1 is SNHLY and CDR2 is FYNNEI. V lost 4 bases, J lost 8 bases, and 14 bases lay in between. The CDR3 contains 14 residues. DNA for the CDR3: TGTGCCAGCAGTGTACGTGCTTTCGCCGAAAAACTGTTTTTT. Translation: CASSVRAFAEKLFF.

V gene TRBV7-2 combines with J gene TRBJ2-3, with 12 bases that match TRBD2. V was clipped by 6 bases and J by 4 bases; unmatched bases: 8. Germline V lookup: CDR1 SGHTA, CDR2 FQGNSA. This CDR3 is 16 amino acids long. CDR3 nucleotides: TGTGCCAGCAGTCCCCGACTAGCGGGAGCGGCAGATACGCAGTATTTT. It codes for CASSPRLAGAADTQYF.

This rearrangement joins TRBV6-5 to TRBJ2-7, with 7 positions matching TRBD1. CDR1 MNHEY and CDR2 SVGAGI come from the germline V gene. V was pared by 6 bases and J by 3 bases, with 5 bases of the junction left unmatched. CDR3 size: 13 residues. CDR3 loop: CASSTGQHYEQYF. CDR3 nucleotide sequence: TGTGCCAGCAGCACGGGACAGCACTACGAGCAGTACTTC.

V and J are TRBV6-1 and TRBJ2-1; TRBD2 matches at 10 bases. The CDR3 is 16 residues long. The junction had 5 bases not matched to a gene; V was cut back by 3 bases and J by 3 bases. Germline V gene data show CDR1 as MNHNS and CDR2 as SASEGT. The CDR3 sequence: CASSDGSGRLYNEQFF. In DNA form, the CDR3 reads TGTGCCAGCAGTGACGGTAGCGGGAGGCTCTACAATGAGCAGTTCTTC.

The genes are TRBV5-5 and TRBJ1-5, with TRBD1 identical over 7 bases. CDR1 SGHKS and CDR2 YYEKEE come from the germline V gene (reference sequence). V lost 5 bases, J lost 5 bases, and 10 bases stayed unmatched. CDR3 length: 15 amino acids. DNA of the CDR3: TGTGCCAGCAGGATTGACGGGACAGCGTATCAGCCCCAGCATTTT. Amino acids: CASRIDGTAYQPQHF.

The chain is built from TRBV7-6 and TRBJ1-5; D might be TRBD1 (6 bases). Germline V CDR1 and CDR2: SGHVS, FNYEAQ. Trimming left V 5 bases short and J 11 bases short, with 16 bases between. This CDR3 has 13 residues. CDR3 region: CASSAGHNDAQHF. The CDR3 nucleotides are TGTGCCAGCAGCGCGGGACATAATGATGCCCAGCATTTT.

The gene calls are TRBV18 and TRBJ2-7; D might be TRBD1 (6 bases). Per the germline V gene, CDR1 is KGHSH and CDR2 is LQKENI. The V end lost 2 bases, the J end lost 0 bases, and 11 bases lay between the germline ends. The CDR3 contains 15 residues. The chain's CDR3 is CASSPGTSSSYEQYF. In DNA, the CDR3 is TGTGCCAGCTCACCAGGGACATCGAGCTCCTACGAGCAGTACTTC. Filled out from reference TRBV18 and TRBJ2-7, the complete variable domain reads NAGVMQNPRHLVRRRGQEARLRCSPMKGHSHVYWYRQLPEEGLKFMVYLQKENIIDESGMPKERFSAEFPKEGPSILRIQQVVRGDSAAYFCASSPGTSSSYEQYFGPGTRLTVT.

The chain uses TRBV29-1 and TRBJ2-4; D call uncertain. Germline lookup yields CDR1 SQVTM and CDR2 ANQGSEA. This CDR3 spans 13 amino acids. V was pared by 6 bases and J by 0 bases, with 9 bases between. The CDR3 sequence is CSVKDEAKNIQYF. In DNA, the CDR3 is TGCAGCGTGAAGGACGAAGCCAAAAACATTCAGTACTTC. The full variable domain, with the rest looked up from reference TRBV29-1 and TRBJ2-4, is SAVISQKPSRDICQRGTSLTIQCQVDSQVTMMFWYRQQPGQSLTLIATANQGSEATYESGFVIDKFPISRPNLTFSTLTVSNMSPEDSSIYLCSVKDEAKNIQYFGAGTRLSVL.

The chain's CDR3 is CASSYRVNQPQHF. In nucleotides, the CDR3 is TGTGCCAGCAGCTACAGGGTTAATCAGCCCCAGCATTTT. The rearrangement links TRBV5-4 to TRBJ1-5; D is perhaps TRBD1 (6 bases). Germline loops: CDR1 SGHNT, CDR2 YYREEE (reference sequence). V was clipped by 3 bases and J by 4 bases, with 8 bases between them. CDR3 length: 13 residues.

The chain combines TRBV6-6 with TRBJ1-4; D not resolved. V was cut by 5 bases and J by 6 bases, with 19 bases left in between. There are 16 residues in the CDR3. Germline assignment: CDR1 MNHNY and CDR2 SVGAGI (reference sequence). The CDR3 DNA reads TGTGCCAGCAGTGGCCCACAAAGGGTTAGGGATGAAAAACTGTTTTTT. This codes for CASSGPQRVRDEKLFF.

This clone appeared once. The J gene is TRBJ2-1, the V gene TRBV2, with TRBD2 matching over 12 bases. The germline gives CDR1 SNHLY, CDR2 FYNNEI. The J segment lost 3 bases and the V segment lost 7 bases, leaving 4 bases of the junction unmatched. This CDR3 is 15 amino acids long. CDR3 residues: CASTPGLAGYNEQFF. The DNA of the CDR3 is TGTGCCAGCACCCCGGGACTAGCGGGCTACAATGAGCAGTTCTTC. The whole variable domain, filled in from reference TRBV2 and TRBJ2-1, reads EPEVTQTPSHQVTQMGQEVILRCVPISNHLYFYWYRQILGQKVEFLVSFYNNEISEKSEIFDDQFSVERPDGSNFTLKIRSTKLEDSAMYFCASTPGLAGYNEQFFGPGTRLTVL.

The rearrangement links TRBV9 to TRBJ2-2, with D perhaps matching TRBD1 or TRBD2 (5 bases each). The V gene lost 0 bases and the J gene lost 2 bases, with 11 bases spanning the gap. CDR1 is SGDLS and CDR2 is YYNGEE in the germline V gene. This CDR3 comprises 16 residues. The CDR3 DNA reads as TGTGCCAGCAGCGTAGGGGGGATTGGAAACACCGGGGAGCTGTTTTTT. Residues: CASSVGGIGNTGELFF.

CDR3 bases: TGTGCCAGCAGCTCACCGGGGGAAGCCACCTACGAGCAGTACTTC. It is translated as CASSSPGEATYEQYF. This sequence joins TRBV11-2 and TRBJ2-5; possible D gene TRBD2, 6 bases. The J call may be mistaken, given a closer DNA end match to TRBJ2-7. This CDR3 contains 15 residues. Germline CDR1 reads SGHAT; CDR2 reads FQNNGV.

CDR3 bases: TGCGCCAGCAGTGCTTTGGGACAGGGGGCAGGAGAGCAGTACTTC. Amino acid sequence: CASSALGQGAGEQYF. This sequence joins TRBV10-1 and TRBJ2-7, with 12 bases that match TRBD1. The ends lost 4 bases at V and 7 bases at J; junction bases unmatched: 8. The germline gives CDR1 WNHNN, CDR2 SYGVQD (reference sequence). This CDR3 comprises 15 residues.

The rearrangement uses TRBV7-2 and TRBJ2-2; D not resolved. The CDR3 has 14 residues. CDR1 is SGHTA, CDR2 FQGNSA, per germline. V was pared by 5 bases and J by 7 bases, with 14 bases between. The CDR3 reads CASSLSIYSGELFF. CDR3 sequence (DNA): TGTGCCAGCAGCCTCTCCATTTATAGCGGGGAGCTGTTTTTT.